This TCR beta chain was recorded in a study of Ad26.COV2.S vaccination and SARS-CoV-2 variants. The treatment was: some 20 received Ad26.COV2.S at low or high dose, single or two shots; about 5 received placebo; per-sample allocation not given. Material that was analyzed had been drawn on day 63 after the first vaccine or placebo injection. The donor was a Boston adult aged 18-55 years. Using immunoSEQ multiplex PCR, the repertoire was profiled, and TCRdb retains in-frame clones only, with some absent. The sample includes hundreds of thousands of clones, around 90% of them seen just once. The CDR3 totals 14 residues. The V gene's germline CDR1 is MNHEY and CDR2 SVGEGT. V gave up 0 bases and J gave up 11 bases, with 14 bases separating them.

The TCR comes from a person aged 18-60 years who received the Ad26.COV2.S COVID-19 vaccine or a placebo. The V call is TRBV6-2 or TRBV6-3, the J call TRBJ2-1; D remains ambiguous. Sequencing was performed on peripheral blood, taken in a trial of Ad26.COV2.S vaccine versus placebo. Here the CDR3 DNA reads TGTGCCAGCAGTTACTCGGGTGACCTATCCCAGCAGTTCTTC. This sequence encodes CASSYSGDLSQQFF.